Presented here are 25 T cell receptor beta chains from one specimen sequenced in a study of blood T cell repertoires in COVID-19. Data came from immunoSEQ multiplex PCR; TCRdb stores just in-frame clones and leaves some out. The sample consists of about 140,000 clones, roughly 86% of them appearing once. The sequenced sample was peripheral blood. These receptors were obtained from a human donor in a cohort sampled during active COVID-19.

The rearrangement links TRBV5-1 to TRBJ1-2; 9 bases match TRBD1. CDR1 and CDR2 from the germline V gene are SGHRS and YFSETQ. The CDR3 consists of 17 residues. V trimming: 2 bases; J trimming: 5 bases; junction bases outside the gene matches: 13. CDR3 protein: CASSLFDRGNPTYGYTF. In DNA, the CDR3 is TGCGCCAGCAGCTTATTCGACAGGGGGAATCCAACTTATGGCTACACCTTC. Supplemented by reference TRBV5-1 and TRBJ1-2, the full variable domain reads KAGVTQTPRYLIKTRGQQVTLSCSPISGHRSVSWYQQTPGQGLQFLFEYFSETQRNKGNFPGRFSGRQFSNSRSEMNVSTLELGDSALYLCASSLFDRGNPTYGYTFGSGTRLTVV.

J is TRBJ2-7 and V is TRBV7-9, with 8 bases matching TRBD2. The CDR3 consists of 15 residues. Germline values: CDR1 SEHNR, CDR2 FQNEAQ (reference sequence). Trimming took 5 bases from V and 1 from J; bases not matched to a gene: 7. The CDR3 DNA follows: TGTGCCAGCAGCCCCCCGGGGGGGTTGTCCTACGAGCAGTACTTC. Its translation is CASSPPGGLSYEQYF.

The rearrangement joins TRBV18 to TRBJ1-5; 12 positions match TRBD1. This CDR3 region has 15 residues. Germline V gene lookup returns CDR1 KGHSH and CDR2 LQKENI. After removal of 5 bases from V and 4 bases from J, the junction contained 3 bases not matched to a gene. CDR3 in amino acids: CASSAGQGANQPQHF. The CDR3 DNA follows: TGTGCCAGCTCAGCGGGACAGGGGGCAAATCAGCCCCAGCATTTT.

The genes are TRBV28 and TRBJ2-3; 15 bases are shared with TRBD2. Germline loops: CDR1 MDHEN, CDR2 SYDVKM. This CDR3 region has 15 residues. J lost 9 bases, V lost 5 bases, and 6 bases had no gene match. The CDR3 region is CASSTGLAGGRTQYF. The CDR3 DNA sequence: TGTGCCAGCAGTACGGGACTAGCGGGAGGAAGGACGCAGTATTTT.

The chain links TRBV27 to TRBJ1-1; TRBD1 agrees at 7 bases. This CDR3 spans 13 amino acids. V shed 8 bases, J shed 2 bases, and the junction held 5 bases outside the gene matches. Germline values: CDR1 MNHEY, CDR2 SMNVEV (reference sequence). The CDR3 sequence is CASLDRLNTEAFF. The CDR3 DNA reads as TGTGCCAGCCTGGACAGGCTTAACACTGAAGCTTTCTTT.

The chain joins TRBV4-1 to TRBJ1-5, with D perhaps TRBD1 (6 bases). In germline, CDR1 is MGHRA, CDR2 YSYEKL. V was cut by 3 bases and J by 7 bases, with 16 bases left in between. This CDR3 has 15 amino acids. This chain's CDR3 is CASSQITGTGQPQHF. The CDR3 DNA reads as TGCGCCAGCAGCCAGATAACAGGGACGGGCCAGCCCCAGCATTTT.

The V gene is TRBV10-3, the J gene TRBJ2-1, with 11 bases identical to TRBD1. In germline, CDR1 is ENHRY, CDR2 SYGVKD. The CDR3 runs to 18 residues. V dropped 4 bases and J dropped 4; count of bases not matched to a gene: 12. In nucleotides, the CDR3 is TGTGCCATCAGTGTAGGGACAGGGGGTTTTGAGGGGTACAATGAGCAGTTCTTC. It codes for CAISVGTGGFEGYNEQFF.

V usage is TRBV7-2 and J usage is TRBJ2-1, with 7 bases fitting TRBD1. With 5 bases clipped from V and 5 bases from J, the junction kept 6 bases outside the gene matches. Germline V gene lookup returns CDR1 SGHTA and CDR2 FQGNSA. This CDR3 contains 14 residues. The CDR3 sequence is CASSRGQSNNEQFF. CDR3 sequence (DNA): TGTGCCAGCAGCCGGGGACAGAGTAACAATGAGCAGTTCTTC.

This clone has ten or more counts. V is TRBV5-1 and J is TRBJ2-5; 10 positions agree with TRBD1. Looked up from germline, CDR1 is SGHRS and CDR2 is YFSETQ. The CDR3 is 14 residues long. After removal of 7 bases from V and 4 bases from J, the junction contained 7 bases not matched to a gene. In nucleotides, the CDR3 is TGCGCCAGCGCCGGGACAGGGGATCTAGAGACCCAGTACTTC. Translation: CASAGTGDLETQYF.

This chain uses TRBV6-5 with TRBJ1-1; TRBD1 aligns across 8 bases. V lost 4 bases, J lost 5 bases, and 9 bases stayed unmatched. There are 15 residues in the CDR3. CDR1 and CDR2 from the germline V gene are MNHEY and SVGAGI. CDR3 sequence: CASSFSGQGETEAFF. The CDR3 DNA sequence: TGTGCCAGCAGTTTCTCCGGACAGGGAGAAACTGAAGCTTTCTTT.

The V call is TRBV28, the J call TRBJ2-5, with 12 nucleotides matching TRBD1. Looked up from germline, CDR1 is MDHEN and CDR2 is SYDVKM. The CDR3 runs 15 residues. V shed 6 bases and J 5 bases; nucleotides not matched to a gene: 7. In DNA, the CDR3 is TGTGCCAGCAGCCGAGGGACAGGGGGCGGGGAGACCCAGTACTTC. It specifies CASSRGTGGGETQYF.

This clone was seen only once. The chain links TRBV5-6 to TRBJ1-2; D unclear. There are 13 residues in the CDR3. Trimming took 1 base from V and 8 from J, leaving 12 bases between them. Per germline, CDR1 SGHDT and CDR2 YYEEEE. In DNA, the CDR3 is TGTGCCAGCAGCTTGCAAGGGAGTAAGGGCTACACCTTC. This encodes CASSLQGSKGYTF.

The chain combines TRBV6-6 with TRBJ1-1; TRBD1 matches at 7 bases. The junction had 8 bases not matched to a gene; V was cut back by 5 bases and J by 5 bases. The CDR3 contains 14 residues. Looked up from germline, CDR1 is MNHNY and CDR2 is SVGAGI (reference sequence). The CDR3 region is CASSHQGVATEAFF. The CDR3 coding sequence is TGTGCCAGCAGTCACCAGGGGGTAGCGACTGAAGCTTTCTTT.

The chain is built from TRBV21-1 and TRBJ2-3; TRBD2, the D gene given by the table, was not confirmed from the DNA. TRBV21-1 is flagged as a pseudogene. The CDR3 length is 17 residues. The CDR3 nucleotides read TGTGCCAGCAGCAAAGAAAGAGCGGGAGGTTTTGCAGATACGCAGTATTTT. Translating it yields CASSKERAGGFADTQYF.

This clone appeared a single time. V gene TRBV7-3 combines with J gene TRBJ1-1; the D is unclear. Per the germline V gene, CDR1 is SGHTA and CDR2 is FQGTGA. Trimming took off 1 base at V and 1 base at J, with 10 bases between the two ends. This CDR3 comprises 15 residues. CDR3 nucleotides: TGTGCCAGCAGCTTAAAGGCGGGTGGGAACACTGAAGCTTTCTTT. This codes for CASSLKAGGNTEAFF.

This clone was counted only a few times. The V gene is TRBV29-1, the J gene TRBJ1-2; tentative D call: TRBD1 (6 bases). The CDR3 is 12 residues long. Trimming pared 7 bases from V and 5 bases from J, leaving 14 bases between. The germline V gene has CDR1 SQVTM and CDR2 ANQGSEA. The CDR3 region has the DNA TGCAGCGCCGCACGACAGGCGTATGGCTACACCTTC. Translation: CSAARQAYGYTF.

The rearrangement uses TRBV5-1 and TRBJ2-2; a possible D gene is TRBD2 (7 bases). The CDR3 length is 15 residues. Germline V lookup: CDR1 SGHRS, CDR2 YFSETQ. The germline V and J ends were trimmed by 9 bases and 1 base, with 16 bases remaining between them. For the CDR3, the DNA is TGCGCCACTCTGCCGGGGGGCAGGAACACCGGGGAGCTGTTTTTT. Amino acid sequence: CATLPGGRNTGELFF.

CDR3 in DNA: TGCGCCAGCAGTCAATCAAAAGGGTACAGGGCTAGCAACGAGCAGTACTTC. Its protein is CASSQSKGYRASNEQYF. This chain uses TRBV23-1 with TRBJ2-7, with D possibly TRBD1 on 6 matching bases. TRBV23-1 is assigned to the ORF class and has an uncertain function. CDR3 length equals 17 residues. Trimming pared 0 bases from V and 5 bases from J, leaving 20 bases between.

The chain employs TRBV5-1 and TRBJ2-7; D is perhaps TRBD1 (7 bases). The CDR3 spans 15 residues. V was cut by 0 bases and J by 2 bases, with 12 bases left in between. CDR1 and CDR2 (germline): SGHRS, YFSETQ. DNA for the CDR3: TGCGCCAGCAGCTTGGCCACAGGGGAGGCCTACGAGCAGTACTTC. This translates into CASSLATGEAYEQYF.

The gene calls are TRBV18 and TRBJ2-7; TRBD2 aligns across 9 bases. CDR1 is KGHSH and CDR2 is LQKENI in the germline V gene. This CDR3 spans 15 amino acids. J gave up 1 base and V 5 bases, and 6 bases lay outside the gene matches. DNA of the CDR3: TGTGCCAGCTCAGAACAGCGGGGGGCTTCCTACGAGCAGTACTTC. Translation: CASSEQRGASYEQYF.

The sample holds a few counts of this clone. The chain carries TRBV19 and TRBJ1-1; 11 bases line up with TRBD1. Germline V gene lookup returns CDR1 LNHDA and CDR2 SQIVND (reference sequence). Trimming removed 7 bases from V and 4 bases from J; junction bases left unmatched: 8. CDR3 length: 15 amino acids. The CDR3 DNA is TGTGCCAGTAAAGGGGGACAGGGGGGAATCACTGAAGCTTTCTTT. Encoded protein: CASKGGQGGITEAFF.

The rearrangement joins TRBV12-2 to TRBJ2-5; the D segment call TRBD2 is taken from the table without a DNA check. TRBV12-2 is a pseudogene locus. The CDR3 extends over 15 amino acids. CDR3 DNA: TGTGCAAGTCGCTCCCGGGGAGGGGGTGAGGAGACCCAGTACTTC. As protein: CASRSRGGGEETQYF.

The gene calls are TRBV5-1 and TRBJ2-1, with D unresolved. The V and J ends lost 2 bases and 0 bases respectively, with 6 bases between them. The length of the CDR3 is 14 residues. Germline V CDR1 and CDR2: SGHRS, YFSETQ. CDR3 in DNA: TGCGCCAGCAGCTTATCTAGCTCCTACAATGAGCAGTTCTTC. Its translation: CASSLSSSYNEQFF.

This chain links TRBV2 with TRBJ1-1; D remains ambiguous. Trimming took off 10 bases at V and 2 bases at J, with 14 bases between the two ends. The CDR3 runs to 13 residues. Germline CDR1 and CDR2: SNHLY and FYNNEI. CDR3 DNA: TGTGCCAAAACCACCAGGCTTAACACTGAAGCTTTCTTT. Its protein is CAKTTRLNTEAFF.

This chain joins TRBV7-8 and TRBJ2-1; the D is unclear. Germline CDR1 and CDR2: SGHVS and FQNEAQ. V lost 4 bases to trimming and J lost 0 bases, with 13 bases between them. The CDR3 sequence is 16 residues long. CDR3 in amino acids: CASSSIMLSSYNEQFF. The CDR3 nucleotides are TGTGCCAGCAGCTCTATTATGTTGAGCTCCTACAATGAGCAGTTCTTC.